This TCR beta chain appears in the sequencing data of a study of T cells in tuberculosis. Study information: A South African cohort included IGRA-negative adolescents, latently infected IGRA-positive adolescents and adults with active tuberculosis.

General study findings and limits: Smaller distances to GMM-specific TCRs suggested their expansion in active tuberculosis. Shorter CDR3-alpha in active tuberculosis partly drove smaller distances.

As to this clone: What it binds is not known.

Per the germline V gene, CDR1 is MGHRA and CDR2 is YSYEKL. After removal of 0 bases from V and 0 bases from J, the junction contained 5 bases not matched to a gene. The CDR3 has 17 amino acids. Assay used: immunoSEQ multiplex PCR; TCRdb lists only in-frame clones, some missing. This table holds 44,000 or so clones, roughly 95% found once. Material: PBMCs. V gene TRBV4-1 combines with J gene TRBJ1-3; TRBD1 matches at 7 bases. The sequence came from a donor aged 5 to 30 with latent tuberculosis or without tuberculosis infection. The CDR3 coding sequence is TGCGCCAGCAGCCAAGATCCGGGACAGAGCTCTGGAAACACCATATATTTT. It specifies CASSQDPGQSSGNTIYF.